The 7 T cell receptor beta chains reported below all come from one sample, sequenced in a study of blood T cell repertoires in COVID-19. Data came from immunoSEQ multiplex PCR; TCRdb stores just in-frame clones and leaves some out. Of some 150,000 clones in the sample, 70% to 90% were seen once. Sequenced input: peripheral blood. All receptors derive from a human donor with acute or convalescent COVID-19. The donor label of this sample is uncertain.

This chain connects TRBV6-1 to TRBJ1-6, with D maybe TRBD1 (6 bases). V lost 2 bases to trimming and J lost 7 bases, with 12 bases between them. Germline V gene lookup returns CDR1 MNHNS and CDR2 SASEGT. This CDR3 region has 15 residues. The CDR3 sequence is CASSEIRQENSPLHF. The CDR3 coding sequence is TGTGCCAGCAGTGAAATTAGACAGGAAAATTCACCCCTCCACTTT.

The CDR3 reads CASSLGRGKNTEAFF. CDR3 coding DNA: TGTGCCAGCAGCTTAGGTCGGGGAAAGAACACTGAAGCTTTCTTT. V is TRBV7-2 and J is TRBJ1-1; D is unclear. The germline V gene encodes CDR1 SGHTA and CDR2 FQGNSA. This CDR3 is built from 15 residues. V was cut by 1 base and J by 1 base, with 10 bases left in between.

The chain has TRBV6-2 or TRBV6-3 and TRBJ1-2; D gene ambiguous. V gave up 5 bases and J gave up 2 bases, with 18 bases separating them. The V gene's germline CDR1 is MNHEY and CDR2 SVGEGT. This CDR3 comprises 16 residues. This CDR3 is CASSLHRYRENYGYTF. The CDR3 bases are TGTGCCAGCAGTCTACATCGATACAGAGAGAACTATGGCTACACCTTC.

The chain employs TRBV14 and TRBJ1-6; D gene uncertain. This CDR3 has 15 residues. V was clipped by 3 bases and J by 7 bases, with 13 bases between them. Germline V gene data show CDR1 as SGHDN and CDR2 as FVKESK. DNA for the CDR3: TGTGCCAGCAGCCATCGAGGGTCGGGGAATTCACCCCTCCACTTT. Translated: CASSHRGSGNSPLHF.

V gene TRBV5-6 combines with J gene TRBJ1-1; tentative D call: TRBD1 (6 bases). Trimming shortened V by 3 bases and J by 4 bases, and 16 bases separated the two germline ends. Germline CDR1 and CDR2: SGHDT and YYEEEE. The CDR3 sequence is 15 residues long. The CDR3 protein is CASSSGGRPGTEAFF. Written as DNA, the CDR3 is TGTGCCAGCAGCTCTGGGGGCCGCCCGGGCACTGAAGCTTTCTTT. Looking up the rest from reference TRBV5-6 and TRBJ1-1 gives the full variable domain: DAGVTQSPTHLIKTRGQQVTLRCSPKSGHDTVSWYQQALGQGPQFIFQYYEEEERQRGNFPDRFSGHQFPNYSSELNVNALLLGDSALYLCASSSGGRPGTEAFFGQGTRLTVV.

The V and J genes are TRBV6-1 and TRBJ1-2; 9 bases fit TRBD1. Trimming cost V 3 bases and J 8 bases; bases outside gene matches: 7. Germline V lookup: CDR1 MNHNS, CDR2 SASEGT. The CDR3 has 14 residues. For the CDR3, the DNA is TGTGCCAGCAGTGATCAAGGACAGGGGAAGGGCTACACCTTC. It is translated as CASSDQGQGKGYTF.

The J gene is TRBJ2-7, the V gene TRBV7-2; D remains unclear. V was cut by 5 bases and J by 5 bases, with 7 bases left in between. This CDR3 spans 11 amino acids. Germline lookup yields CDR1 SGHTA and CDR2 FQGNSA. This CDR3 reads CASSLLHEQYV. The CDR3, as DNA: TGTGCCAGCAGCCTCCTCCACGAGCAGTACGTC.